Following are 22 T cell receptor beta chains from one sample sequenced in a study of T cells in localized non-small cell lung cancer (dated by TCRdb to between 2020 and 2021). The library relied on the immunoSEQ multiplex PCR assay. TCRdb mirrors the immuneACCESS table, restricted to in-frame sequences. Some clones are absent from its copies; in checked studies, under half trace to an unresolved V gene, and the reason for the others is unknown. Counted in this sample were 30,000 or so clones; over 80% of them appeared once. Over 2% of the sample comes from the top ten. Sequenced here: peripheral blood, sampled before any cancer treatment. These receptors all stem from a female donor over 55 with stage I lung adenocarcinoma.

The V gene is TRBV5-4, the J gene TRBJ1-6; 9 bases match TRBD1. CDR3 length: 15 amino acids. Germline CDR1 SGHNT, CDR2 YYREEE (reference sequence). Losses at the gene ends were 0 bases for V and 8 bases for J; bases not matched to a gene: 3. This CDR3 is CASSLGGQGDSPLHF. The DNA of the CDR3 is TGTGCCAGCAGCTTGGGGGGACAGGGCGATTCACCCCTCCACTTT. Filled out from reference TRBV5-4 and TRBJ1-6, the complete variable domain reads ETGVTQSPTHLIKTRGQQVTLRCSSQSGHNTVSWYQQALGQGPQFIFQYYREEENGRGNFPPRFSGLQFPNYSSELNVNALELDDSALYLCASSLGGQGDSPLHFGNGTRLTVT.

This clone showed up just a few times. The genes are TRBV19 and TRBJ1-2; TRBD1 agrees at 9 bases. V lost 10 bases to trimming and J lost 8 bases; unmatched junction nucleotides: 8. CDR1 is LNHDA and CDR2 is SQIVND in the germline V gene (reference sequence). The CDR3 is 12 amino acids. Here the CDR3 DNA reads TGTGCCACAAACAGGGGGCTGGGAGGCTACACCTTC. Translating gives CATNRGLGGYTF.

Here the CDR3 reads CASSVASGQETQYF. The CDR3 DNA reads as TGTGCCAGCAGCGTTGCTAGCGGCCAAGAGACCCAGTACTTC. V usage is TRBV9 and J usage is TRBJ2-5, with 7 positions matching TRBD2. CDR1 and CDR2 from the germline V gene are SGDLS and YYNGEE. Trimming cost V 2 bases and J 1 base; bases outside gene matches: 2. This CDR3 has 14 residues. The full variable domain, completed using reference TRBV9 and TRBJ2-5, is DSGVTQTPKHLITATGQRVTLRCSPRSGDLSVYWYQQSLDQGLQFLIQYYNGEERAKGNILERFSAQQFPDLHSELNLSSLELGDSALYFCASSVASGQETQYFGPGTRLLVL.

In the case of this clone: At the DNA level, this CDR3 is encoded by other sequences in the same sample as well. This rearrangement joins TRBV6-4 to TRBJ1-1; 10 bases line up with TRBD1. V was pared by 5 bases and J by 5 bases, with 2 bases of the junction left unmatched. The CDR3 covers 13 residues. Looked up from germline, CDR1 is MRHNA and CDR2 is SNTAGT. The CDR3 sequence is CASSRDRGTEAFF. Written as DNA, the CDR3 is TGTGCCAGCAGTCGGGACAGGGGTACTGAAGCTTTCTTT.

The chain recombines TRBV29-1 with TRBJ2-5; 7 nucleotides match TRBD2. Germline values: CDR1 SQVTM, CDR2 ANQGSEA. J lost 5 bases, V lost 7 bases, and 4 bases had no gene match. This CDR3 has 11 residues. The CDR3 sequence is CSGGREETQYF. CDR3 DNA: TGCAGCGGGGGGAGGGAGGAGACCCAGTACTTC.

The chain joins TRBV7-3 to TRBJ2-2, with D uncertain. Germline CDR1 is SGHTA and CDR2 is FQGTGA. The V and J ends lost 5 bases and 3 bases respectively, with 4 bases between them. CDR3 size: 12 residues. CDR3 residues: CASSPDTGELFF. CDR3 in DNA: TGTGCCAGCAGCCCGGACACCGGGGAGCTGTTTTTT.

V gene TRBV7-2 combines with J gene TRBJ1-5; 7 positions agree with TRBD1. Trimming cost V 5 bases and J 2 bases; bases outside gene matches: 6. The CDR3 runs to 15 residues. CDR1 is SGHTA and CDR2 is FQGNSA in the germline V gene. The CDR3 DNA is TGTGCCAGCAGCCCAGGGGGGGCTCGCAATCAGCCCCAGCATTTT. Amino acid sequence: CASSPGGARNQPQHF. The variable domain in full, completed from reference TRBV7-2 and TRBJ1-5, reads GAGVSQSPSNKVTEKGKDVELRCDPISGHTALYWYRQSLGQGLEFLIYFQGNSAPDKSGLPSDRFSAERTGGSVSTLTIQRTQQEDSAVYLCASSPGGARNQPQHFGDGTRLSIL.

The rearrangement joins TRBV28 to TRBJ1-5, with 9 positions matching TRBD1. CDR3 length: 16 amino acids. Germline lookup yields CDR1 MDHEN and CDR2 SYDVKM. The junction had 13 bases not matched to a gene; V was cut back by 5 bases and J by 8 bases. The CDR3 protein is CASSPWTGDKREPQHF. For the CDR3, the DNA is TGTGCCAGCAGTCCCTGGACAGGGGATAAGAGGGAGCCCCAGCATTTT. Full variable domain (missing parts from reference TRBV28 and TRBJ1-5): DVKVTQSSRYLVKRTGEKVFLECVQDMDHENMFWYRQDPGLGLRLIYFSYDVKMKEKGDIPEGYSVSREKKERFSLILESASTNQTSMYLCASSPWTGDKREPQHFGDGTRLSIL.

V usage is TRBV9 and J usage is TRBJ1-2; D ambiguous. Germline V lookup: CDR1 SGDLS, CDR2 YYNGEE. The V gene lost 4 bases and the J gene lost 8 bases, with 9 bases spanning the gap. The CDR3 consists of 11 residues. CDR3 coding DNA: TGTGCCAGCAGCAAACTTGAGGGCTACACCTTC. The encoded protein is CASSKLEGYTF.

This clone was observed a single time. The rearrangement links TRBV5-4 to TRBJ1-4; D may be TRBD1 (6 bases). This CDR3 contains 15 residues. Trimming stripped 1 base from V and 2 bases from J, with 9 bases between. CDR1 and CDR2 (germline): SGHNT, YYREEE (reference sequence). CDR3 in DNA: TGTGCCAGCAGCTTGAGTGGGGGCACTAATGAAAAACTGTTTTTT. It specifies CASSLSGGTNEKLFF.

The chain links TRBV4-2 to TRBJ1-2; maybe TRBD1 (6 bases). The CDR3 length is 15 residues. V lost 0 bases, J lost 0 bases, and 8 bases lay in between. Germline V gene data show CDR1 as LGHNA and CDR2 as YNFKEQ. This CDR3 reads CASSQEQGPNYGYTF. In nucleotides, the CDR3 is TGTGCCAGCAGCCAAGAACAGGGCCCTAACTATGGCTACACCTTC.

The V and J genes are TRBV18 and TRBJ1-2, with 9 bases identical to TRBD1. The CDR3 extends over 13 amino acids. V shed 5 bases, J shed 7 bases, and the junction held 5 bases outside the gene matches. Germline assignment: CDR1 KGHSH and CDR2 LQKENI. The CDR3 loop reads CASSIQGAGGYTF. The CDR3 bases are TGTGCCAGCTCAATACAGGGGGCAGGTGGCTACACCTTC.

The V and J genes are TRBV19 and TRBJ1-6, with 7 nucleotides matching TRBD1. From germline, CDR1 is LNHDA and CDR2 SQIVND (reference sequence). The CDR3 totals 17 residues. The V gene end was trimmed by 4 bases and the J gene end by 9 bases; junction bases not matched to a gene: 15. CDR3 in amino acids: CASSTRGIIGGLSPLHF. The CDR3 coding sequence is TGTGCCAGTAGTACGCGCGGGATCATAGGGGGCCTTTCACCCCTCCACTTT.

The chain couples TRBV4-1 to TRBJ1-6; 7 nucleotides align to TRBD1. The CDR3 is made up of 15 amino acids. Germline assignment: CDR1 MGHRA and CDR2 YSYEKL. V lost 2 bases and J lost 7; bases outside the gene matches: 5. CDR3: CASSQTTGPNSPLHF. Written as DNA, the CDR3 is TGCGCCAGCAGCCAAACGACAGGGCCCAATTCACCCCTCCACTTT.

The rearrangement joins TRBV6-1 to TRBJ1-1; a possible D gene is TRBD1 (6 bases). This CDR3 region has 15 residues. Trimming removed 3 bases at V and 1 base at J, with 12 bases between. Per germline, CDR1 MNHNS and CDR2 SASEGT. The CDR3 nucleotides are TGTGCCAGCAGTGATCCGGGACACGCGAACACTGAAGCTTTCTTT. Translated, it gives CASSDPGHANTEAFF.

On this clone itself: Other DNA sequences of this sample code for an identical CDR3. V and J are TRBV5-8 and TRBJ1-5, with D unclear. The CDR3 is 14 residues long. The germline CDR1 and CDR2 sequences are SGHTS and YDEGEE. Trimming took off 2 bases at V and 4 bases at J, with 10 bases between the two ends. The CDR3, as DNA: TGTGCCAGCAGCTTTTGGCAGCTTAATCAGCCCCAGCATTTT. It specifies CASSFWQLNQPQHF.

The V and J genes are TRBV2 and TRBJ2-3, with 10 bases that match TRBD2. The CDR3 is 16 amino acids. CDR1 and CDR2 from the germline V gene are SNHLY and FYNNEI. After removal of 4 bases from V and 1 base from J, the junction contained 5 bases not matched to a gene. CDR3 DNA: TGTGCCAGCAGTGGAAGAGGACTAGCGGGCACAGATACGCAGTATTTT. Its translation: CASSGRGLAGTDTQYF. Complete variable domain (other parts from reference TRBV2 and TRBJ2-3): EPEVTQTPSHQVTQMGQEVILRCVPISNHLYFYWYRQILGQKVEFLVSFYNNEISEKSEIFDDQFSVERPDGSNFTLKIRSTKLEDSAMYFCASSGRGLAGTDTQYFGPGTRLTVL.

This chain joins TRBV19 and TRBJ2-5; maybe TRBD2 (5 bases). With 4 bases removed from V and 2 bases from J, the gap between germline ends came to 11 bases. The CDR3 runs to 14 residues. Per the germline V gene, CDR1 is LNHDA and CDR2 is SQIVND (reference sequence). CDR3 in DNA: TGTGCCAGTAGTAGCGGGTGGAATCAAGAGACCCAGTACTTC. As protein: CASSSGWNQETQYF. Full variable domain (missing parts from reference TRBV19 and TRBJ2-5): DGGITQSPKYLFRKEGQNVTLSCEQNLNHDAMYWYRQDPGQGLRLIYYSQIVNDFQKGDIAEGYSVSREKKESFPLTVTSAQKNPTAFYLCASSSGWNQETQYFGPGTRLLVL.

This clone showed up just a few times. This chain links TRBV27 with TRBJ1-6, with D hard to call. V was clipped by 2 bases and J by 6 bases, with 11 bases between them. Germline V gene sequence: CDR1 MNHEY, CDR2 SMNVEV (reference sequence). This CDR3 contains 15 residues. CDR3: CASSLLGLGNSPLHF. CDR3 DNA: TGTGCCAGCAGTTTACTGGGTTTGGGTAATTCACCCCTCCACTTT.

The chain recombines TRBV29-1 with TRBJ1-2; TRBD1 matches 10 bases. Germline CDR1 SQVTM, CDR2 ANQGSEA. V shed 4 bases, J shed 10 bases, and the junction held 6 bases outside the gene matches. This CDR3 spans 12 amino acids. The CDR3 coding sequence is TGCAGCGTTGTAGGACAGGGGGTTGACTACACCTTC. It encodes CSVVGQGVDYTF.

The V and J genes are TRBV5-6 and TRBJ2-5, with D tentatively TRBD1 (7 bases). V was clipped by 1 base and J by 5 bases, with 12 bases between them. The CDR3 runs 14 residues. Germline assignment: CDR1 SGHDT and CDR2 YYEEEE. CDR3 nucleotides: TGTGCCAGCAGCTTGCAGGGGGGCCTGGAGACCCAGTACTTC. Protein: CASSLQGGLETQYF. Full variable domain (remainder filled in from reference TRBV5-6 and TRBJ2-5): DAGVTQSPTHLIKTRGQQVTLRCSPKSGHDTVSWYQQALGQGPQFIFQYYEEEERQRGNFPDRFSGHQFPNYSSELNVNALLLGDSALYLCASSLQGGLETQYFGPGTRLLVL.

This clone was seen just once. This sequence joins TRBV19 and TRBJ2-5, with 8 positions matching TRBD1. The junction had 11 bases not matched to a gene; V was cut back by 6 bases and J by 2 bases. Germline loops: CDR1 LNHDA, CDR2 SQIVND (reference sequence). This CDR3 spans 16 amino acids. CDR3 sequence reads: CASSDRGPTFQETQYF. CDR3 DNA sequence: TGTGCCAGTAGCGACAGGGGCCCTACGTTTCAAGAGACCCAGTACTTC.